The 25 T cell receptor beta chains listed next were all sequenced from one sample in a study of beta chain features in type 1 diabetes. All of the isolated RNA was reverse transcribed, so expressed TCRB transcripts were sequenced. Profiling relied on immunoSEQ multiplex PCR, and the TCRdb table lists in-frame clones only, not all of them. Altogether hundreds of thousands of clones are present, 7.5% to 10% being singletons, with the ten largest covering just under 0.035%. Sequencing was done on a sample of naive CD4+ T cells from blood. The receptors derive from a woman younger than 30 in good health.

This chain uses TRBV6-5 with TRBJ1-3, with a possible D match to TRBD1 (6 bases). Germline CDR1 is MNHEY and CDR2 is SVGAGI. Trimming shortened V by 10 bases and J by 2 bases, and 12 bases separated the two germline ends. The CDR3 consists of 13 residues. The CDR3 protein is CAIKDRTGNTIYF. For the CDR3, the DNA is TGTGCCATCAAGGACAGAACTGGAAACACCATATATTTT.

This clone has only a few counts. The chain carries TRBV4-1 and TRBJ2-1; D might be TRBD2 (5 bases). V was shortened by 1 base and J by 4 bases, with 11 bases between the two germline ends. The CDR3 is 15 residues long. Germline lookup yields CDR1 MGHRA and CDR2 YSYEKL. CDR3 DNA: TGCGCCAGCAGCCAAGGTTCTAGCTCATACAATGAGCAGTTCTTC. Residues: CASSQGSSSYNEQFF.

This clone has a handful of counts. The CDR3 DNA is TGTGCCAGCAGTTACAGGGCGGGAGGGTACGAGCAGTACTTC. It codes for CASSYRAGGYEQYF. This chain uses TRBV6-5 with TRBJ2-7; TRBD2 matches at 9 bases. The CDR3 is 14 amino acids. Germline V CDR1 and CDR2: MNHEY, SVGAGI. The J segment lost 4 bases and the V segment lost 2 bases, leaving 3 bases of the junction unmatched.

V and J are TRBV7-3 and TRBJ1-1; D unresolved. The germline V gene has CDR1 SGHTA and CDR2 FQGTGA. V was shortened by 0 bases and J by 0 bases, with 2 bases between the two germline ends. The CDR3 is made up of 13 amino acids. The CDR3 spells CASSLTVNTEAFF. The DNA of the CDR3 is TGTGCCAGCAGCTTAACCGTGAACACTGAAGCTTTCTTT.

A few counts support this clone. The rearrangement joins TRBV6-4 to TRBJ2-1, with 7 bases lining up with TRBD1. V trimming: 0 bases; J trimming: 3 bases; junction bases outside the gene matches: 2. CDR1 and CDR2 (germline): MRHNA, SNTAGT. There are 15 residues in the CDR3. The CDR3 loop is CASSDSGTVYNEQFF. CDR3 in DNA: TGTGCCAGCAGTGACTCAGGGACAGTCTACAATGAGCAGTTCTTC.

The rearrangement links TRBV5-6 to TRBJ2-1, with D uncertain. The CDR3 sequence is 14 residues long. Looked up from germline, CDR1 is SGHDT and CDR2 is YYEEEE. V lost 4 bases and J 3 bases, leaving 11 bases between the germline ends. CDR3 protein: CASSTLSGYNEQFF. The CDR3 nucleotides are TGTGCCAGCAGCACGCTTTCAGGCTACAATGAGCAGTTCTTC.

This clone was detected only a few times. This chain joins TRBV5-1 and TRBJ2-7, with D possibly being TRBD1 (6 bases). Germline V lookup: CDR1 SGHRS, CDR2 YFSETQ. Trimming pared 0 bases from V and 3 bases from J, leaving 10 bases between. The CDR3 has 14 residues. CDR3 amino acids: CASSLAIQGYEQYF. CDR3 coding DNA: TGCGCCAGCAGCTTGGCTATACAGGGCTACGAGCAGTACTTC.

This clone was recorded at least ten times. The chain employs TRBV7-9 and TRBJ2-2, with 10 bases that match TRBD2. CDR1 is SEHNR and CDR2 is FQNEAQ in the germline V gene (reference sequence). CDR3 length: 19 amino acids. The CDR3 DNA reads TGTGTCGCACAGATGGCTAGCGGGAGAAGCCCTACGAACACCGGGGAGCTGTTTTTT. It yields the protein CVAQMASGRSPTNTGELFF.

This clone has a handful of counts. This chain joins TRBV2 and TRBJ1-1; 12 bases map to TRBD1. Germline V gene data show CDR1 as SNHLY and CDR2 as FYNNEI. After removal of 6 bases from V and 0 bases from J, the junction contained 2 bases not matched to a gene. The CDR3 runs to 15 residues. The CDR3 nucleotides read TGTGCCAGCAGAGGGACAGGGGGCTTGAACACTGAAGCTTTCTTT. Its protein product is CASRGTGGLNTEAFF.

This clone was detected a few times. The J gene is TRBJ2-7, the V gene TRBV27; D is unclear. CDR1 and CDR2 (germline): MNHEY, SMNVEV (reference sequence). This CDR3 contains 14 residues. The V and J ends lost 5 bases and 8 bases respectively, with 19 bases between them. The CDR3 nucleotides are TGTGCCAGCAGTGCCGCCGACGGCCCGAGGAAGCAGTACTTC. Its translation is CASSAADGPRKQYF.

This clone has only a few counts. The V gene is TRBV15, the J gene TRBJ2-1; the match to TRBD2 covers 11 bases. Germline V gene sequence: CDR1 LNHNV, CDR2 YYDKDF (reference sequence). The CDR3 extends over 18 amino acids. The V and J ends lost 4 bases and 5 bases, in that order; junction bases with no gene match: 13. The CDR3 DNA follows: TGTGCCACCAGCAAGACCGGCAGACCGGGACTAGCGGACAATGAGCAGTTCTTC. Translating gives CATSKTGRPGLADNEQFF.

In the case of this clone: In the same sample, other DNA sequences code for this CDR3. V gene TRBV20-1 combines with J gene TRBJ2-7; D remains unclear. The germline V gene has CDR1 DFQATT and CDR2 SNEGSKA (reference sequence). This CDR3 contains 11 residues. V lost 0 bases to trimming and J lost 6 bases, with 6 bases between them. Here the CDR3 reads CSARDRSEQYF. CDR3 DNA: TGCAGTGCTAGAGATCGGAGCGAGCAGTACTTC.

This sequence joins TRBV7-9 and TRBJ2-1; 10 bases map to TRBD2. Losses at the gene ends were 4 bases for V and 7 bases for J; bases not matched to a gene: 13. CDR1 SEHNR and CDR2 FQNEAQ come from the germline V gene (reference sequence). This CDR3 region has 17 residues. In DNA form, the CDR3 reads TGTGCCAGCAGCTCCGATTTAGCTAGCGGGAGATCAAATGAGCAGTTCTTC. Its protein product is CASSSDLASGRSNEQFF.

This clone has only a few counts. The rearrangement joins TRBV18 to TRBJ1-5, with 11 nucleotides matching TRBD1. V trimming: 8 bases; J trimming: 0 bases; junction bases outside the gene matches: 6. The CDR3 runs 16 residues. Looked up from germline, CDR1 is KGHSH and CDR2 is LQKENI. CDR3 nucleotide sequence: TGTGCCAGCCGGACAGGGGGCGCGGGTAGCAATCAGCCCCAGCATTTT. Translating it yields CASRTGGAGSNQPQHF. The full variable domain, its missing parts supplied by reference TRBV18 and TRBJ1-5, is NAGVMQNPRHLVRRRGQEARLRCSPMKGHSHVYWYRQLPEEGLKFMVYLQKENIIDESGMPKERFSAEFPKEGPSILRIQQVVRGDSAAYFCASRTGGAGSNQPQHFGDGTRLSIL.

This clone was picked up a small number of times. J is TRBJ2-5 and V is TRBV27; possibly TRBD2 for D (5 bases). The end of the DNA aligns better with TRBJ2-7, so the J call may be wrong. CDR1 and CDR2 (germline): MNHEY, SMNVEV (reference sequence). This CDR3 is 11 amino acids long. The CDR3 is CASSDYNEQYF. The CDR3, as DNA: TGTGCCAGCAGTGACTACAACGAGCAGTACTTC.

This clone appeared a few times. J is TRBJ2-1 and V is TRBV4-1; TRBD2 matches at 12 bases. Germline lookup yields CDR1 MGHRA and CDR2 YSYEKL. V lost 4 bases and J lost 6; bases outside the gene matches: 4. The CDR3 spans 15 residues. CDR3 in DNA: TGCGCCAGCAGCCTGCTAGCGGGAGGGCCCAATGAGCAGTTCTTC. Translating it yields CASSLLAGGPNEQFF.

This clone has just a few counts. The chain couples TRBV5-1 to TRBJ2-7, with TRBD2 matching over 13 bases. V lost 3 bases, J lost 3 bases, and 6 bases stayed unmatched. Germline loops: CDR1 SGHRS, CDR2 YFSETQ. The CDR3 has 16 residues. The CDR3 DNA follows: TGCGCCAGCAGCTCAACAGGGACTAGCGGGAACTACGAGCAGTACTTC. Amino acid sequence: CASSSTGTSGNYEQYF.

This clone was seen a handful of times. V and J are TRBV7-2 and TRBJ1-1, with a tentative D call TRBD1 (5 bases). This CDR3 has 13 residues. In germline, CDR1 is SGHTA, CDR2 FQGNSA. V lost 3 bases and J 7 bases, leaving 12 bases between the germline ends. CDR3 bases: TGTGCCAGCAGCTTTTTCTCCGACAGTGAAGCTTTCTTT. It codes for CASSFFSDSEAFF.

The chain couples TRBV11-3 to TRBJ2-1; 11 bases are shared with TRBD2. CDR1 SGHNT and CDR2 YENEEA come from the germline V gene. The CDR3 contains 16 residues. The junction had 4 bases not matched to a gene; V was cut back by 1 base and J by 5 bases. This CDR3 is CASSLVLAGENNEQFF. CDR3 coding DNA: TGTGCCAGCAGCTTAGTACTAGCGGGGGAGAACAATGAGCAGTTCTTC. Drawing the rest from reference TRBV11-3 and TRBJ2-1, the complete variable domain is EAGVVQSPRYKIIEKKQPVAFWCNPISGHNTLYWYLQNLGQGPELLIRYENEEAVDDSQLPKDRFSAERLKGVDSTLKIQPAELGDSAVYLCASSLVLAGENNEQFFGPGTRLTVL.

This clone was detected a few times. The V and J genes are TRBV15 and TRBJ2-3, with 7 positions matching TRBD2. This CDR3 has 15 amino acids. Per germline, CDR1 LNHNV and CDR2 YYDKDF (reference sequence). Germline trimming cut 1 base from V and 3 bases from J; bases unmatched to any gene: 4. CDR3 sequence reads: CATSRAASGTDTQYF. The CDR3 DNA sequence: TGTGCCACCAGCAGAGCGGCTAGCGGTACAGATACGCAGTATTTT.

V gene TRBV6-1 combines with J gene TRBJ1-2; the D is unclear. Germline loops: CDR1 MNHNS, CDR2 SASEGT. This CDR3 is 13 amino acids long. Trimming took off 5 bases at V and 8 bases at J, with 15 bases between the two ends. The CDR3 DNA follows: TGTGCCAGCAGTTTAAGCCCACTCAGGGGCTACACCTTC. Its protein product is CASSLSPLRGYTF.

The CDR3 is CASLREGNTEAFF. The CDR3 DNA reads TGTGCCAGCCTACGGGAAGGGAACACTGAAGCTTTCTTT. The chain couples TRBV19 to TRBJ1-1; D gene ambiguous. Germline V gene data show CDR1 as LNHDA and CDR2 as SQIVND (reference sequence). Trimming cost V 9 bases and J 1 base, with 12 bases left between them. The CDR3 length is 13 residues.

This clone was observed a few times. This rearrangement joins TRBV2 to TRBJ1-1, with 10 bases fitting TRBD1. Germline loops: CDR1 SNHLY, CDR2 FYNNEI. The length of the CDR3 is 15 residues. V gave up 4 bases and J gave up 2 bases; unmatched junction bases: 4. The CDR3 sequence is CASSVGTGENTEAFF. CDR3 bases: TGTGCCAGCAGTGTGGGGACAGGGGAAAACACTGAAGCTTTCTTT.

This clone appeared a few times. The J gene is TRBJ2-3, the V gene TRBV5-1; no definite D call. The CDR3 is 13 amino acids. V was cut by 0 bases and J by 2 bases, with 4 bases left in between. Germline CDR1 SGHRS, CDR2 YFSETQ. The CDR3 loop is CASSLVVTDTQYF. The CDR3 coding sequence is TGCGCCAGCAGCTTGGTAGTCACAGATACGCAGTATTTT.

The chain has TRBV6-5 and TRBJ2-1, with TRBD2 as a possible D gene (6 bases). The length of the CDR3 is 16 residues. Per the germline V gene, CDR1 is MNHEY and CDR2 is SVGAGI. V was pared by 2 bases and J by 4 bases, with 15 bases between. CDR3 bases: TGTGCCAGCAGTTACCCCACCGGGAGAGGTTACAATGAGCAGTTCTTC. It encodes CASSYPTGRGYNEQFF.